This is a list of T cell receptor beta chains from one sample in a study of blood T cells in healthy people across ages. From the 5' RACE reads, TCRdb called clonotypes with MiXCR, one entry per CDR3 protein. In the table there are 650,000 to 1,000,000 distinct CDR3 sequences, approximately 35% of which are singletons. The specimen sequenced was blood. All receptors come from a man aged 18 to 29 in good health. CDR3s include the opening cysteine and the closing phenylalanine or tryptophan.

V: TRBV5-1; J: TRBJ1-4; CDR3: CASSRTGMANEKLFF
V: TRBV7-3; J: TRBJ2-5; CDR3: CASSLLGQGTDDQYF
V: TRBV12-3/TRBV12-4; J: TRBJ2-7; CDR3: CASSPTGTTYEQYF
V: TRBV7-2; J: TRBJ2-7; CDR3: CASSLNSDAAATYEQYF
V: TRBV5-1; J: TRBJ1-6; CDR3: CASSLNPGDNSPLHF
V: TRBV15; J: TRBJ1-1; CDR3: CATSPQGASTEAFF
V: TRBV9; J: TRBJ2-3; CDR3: CASSVVGSTDTQYF
V: TRBV7-2; J: TRBJ1-5; CDR3: CASSTSTGEGNQPQHF
V: TRBV2; J: TRBJ2-7; CDR3: CASSEGLAGPWYF
V: TRBV9; J: TRBJ1-2; CDR3: CTSSPIGQGGKGYTF
V: TRBV29-1; J: TRBJ1-1; CDR3: CSVVWGSFTEAFF
V: TRBV7-2; J: TRBJ1-2; CDR3: CASSSRTDRGGYTF
V: TRBV4-3; J: TRBJ2-5; CDR3: CASSQDVSVTARGPDEQYF
V: TRBV7-6; J: TRBJ2-1; CDR3: CASSLVYGGGAHEQFF
V: TRBV7-2; J: TRBJ2-2; CDR3: CASSLELGELFF
V: TRBV7-2; J: TRBJ1-2; CDR3: CVSSVDSGANYGYTF
V: TRBV20-1; J: TRBJ2-7; CDR3: CSANKQPSYEQYF
V: TRBV15; J: TRBJ2-3; CDR3: CATSRGTNLNTDTQYF
V: TRBV20-1; J: TRBJ1-5; CDR3: CSAPGQGAFVGNQPQHF
V: TRBV7-2; J: TRBJ1-2; CDR3: CASSREKNYGYTF
V: TRBV4-1; J: TRBJ2-5; CDR3: CASSHRPGRETQYF
V: TRBV14; J: .; CDR3: CASSTAGTQETQYF
V: TRBV6-2/TRBV6-3; J: TRBJ1-1; CDR3: CASNDRDQHTEAFF
V: TRBV27; J: TRBJ2-3; CDR3: CASSLKGRGTDTQYF
V: TRBV4-1; J: TRBJ2-6; CDR3: CASSLLHAYSGANVLTF
V: TRBV20-1; J: TRBJ2-5; CDR3: CSARPAEKYQETQYF
V: TRBV7-9; J: TRBJ1-2; CDR3: CASTSGGSGESYGYTF
V: TRBV5-1; J: TRBJ2-7; CDR3: CASSRTSGGFDEQYF
V: TRBV15; J: TRBJ2-1; CDR3: CATSRDVGGRLNYNEQFF
V: TRBV20-1; J: TRBJ1-2; CDR3: CSARGRAMTGGYTF
V: TRBV4-1; J: TRBJ1-1; CDR3: CASSPYDRGWNTEAFF
V: TRBV27; J: TRBJ2-7; CDR3: CASSRRGGSNEQYF
V: TRBV5-4; J: TRBJ2-7; CDR3: CASTPEGTGVNEQYF
V: TRBV4-1; J: TRBJ1-1; CDR3: CASSQDPVMNTEAFF
V: TRBV12-3/TRBV12-4; J: TRBJ2-5; CDR3: CASSWPGQGLRWQYF
V: TRBV20-1; J: TRBJ2-5; CDR3: CSARGAVARLETQYF
V: TRBV5-6; J: TRBJ2-7; CDR3: CASSREDRPYEQYF
V: TRBV4-2; J: TRBJ1-1; CDR3: CASSQVGGGPGTEAFF
V: TRBV7-2; J: TRBJ1-2; CDR3: CASSTGGEGSNYGYTF
V: TRBV4-2; J: TRBJ2-4; CDR3: CASSQDLGNIQYF
V: TRBV2; J: TRBJ2-5; CDR3: CASSEAGDRTYNEQYF
V: TRBV12-3/TRBV12-4; J: TRBJ2-5; CDR3: CASSPGLGKTQYF
V: TRBV12-3/TRBV12-4; J: TRBJ2-1; CDR3: CASSRGQGDNEQFF
V: TRBV6-2/TRBV6-3; J: TRBJ2-1; CDR3: CASSFWTGTDDEQFF
V: TRBV11-2; J: TRBJ2-5; CDR3: CASSLGAIQETQYF
V: TRBV4-3; J: TRBJ1-1; CDR3: CASRPARNTEAFF
V: TRBV4-2; J: TRBJ1-5; CDR3: CASSQVDSNQPQHF
V: TRBV2; J: TRBJ2-7; CDR3: CASSPNWNYEQYF
V: TRBV9; J: TRBJ2-3; CDR3: CASSVSRAGGTQDTDTQYF
V: TRBV10-3; J: TRBJ2-1; CDR3: CAIHGTGDYNEQFF
V: TRBV7-3; J: TRBJ2-7; CDR3: CASSRLAIFGEQYF
V: TRBV12-5; J: TRBJ2-7; CDR3: CASVLVREGQYF
V: TRBV20-1; J: TRBJ1-5; CDR3: CSATFGILGTGGSQPQHF
V: TRBV24-1; J: TRBJ1-1; CDR3: CATQSSTGEEAFF
V: TRBV7-8; J: TRBJ2-3; CDR3: CASSLEGAGRLTQYF
V: TRBV4-3; J: TRBJ2-3; CDR3: CASSPGLAGERDTQYF
V: TRBV29-1; J: TRBJ1-2; CDR3: CSVAGGGGYTF
V: TRBV27; J: TRBJ2-4; CDR3: CASSPGQGEAKNIQYF
V: TRBV5-1; J: TRBJ2-5; CDR3: CASSLNADSQETQYF
V: TRBV20-1; J: TRBJ1-2; CDR3: CSASRDSYPNYGYTF